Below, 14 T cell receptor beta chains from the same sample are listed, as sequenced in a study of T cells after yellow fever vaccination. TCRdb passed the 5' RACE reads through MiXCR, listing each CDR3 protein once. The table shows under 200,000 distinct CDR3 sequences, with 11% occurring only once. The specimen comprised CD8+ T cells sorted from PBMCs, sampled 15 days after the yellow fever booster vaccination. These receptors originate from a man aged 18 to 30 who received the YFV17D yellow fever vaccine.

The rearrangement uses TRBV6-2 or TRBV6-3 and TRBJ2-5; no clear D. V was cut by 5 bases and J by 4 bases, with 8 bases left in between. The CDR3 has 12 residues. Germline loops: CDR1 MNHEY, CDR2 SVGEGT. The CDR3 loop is CASSRPAETQYF. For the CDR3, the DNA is TGTGCCAGCAGTCGGCCAGCAGAGACCCAGTACTTC.

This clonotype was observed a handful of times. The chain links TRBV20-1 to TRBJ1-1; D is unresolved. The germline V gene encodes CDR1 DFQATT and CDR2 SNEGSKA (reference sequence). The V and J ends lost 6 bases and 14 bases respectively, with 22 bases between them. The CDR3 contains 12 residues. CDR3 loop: CSAPRRAGFEFF. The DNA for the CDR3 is TGCAGTGCCCCTAGGAGGGCCGGATTTGAGTTCTTT.

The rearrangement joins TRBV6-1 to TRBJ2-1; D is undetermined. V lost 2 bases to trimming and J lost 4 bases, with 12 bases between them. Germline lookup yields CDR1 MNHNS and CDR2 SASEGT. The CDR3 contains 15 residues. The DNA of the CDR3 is TGTGCCAGCAGTGAATGGCAAGGCGTTTACAATGAGCAGTTCTTC. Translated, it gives CASSEWQGVYNEQFF.

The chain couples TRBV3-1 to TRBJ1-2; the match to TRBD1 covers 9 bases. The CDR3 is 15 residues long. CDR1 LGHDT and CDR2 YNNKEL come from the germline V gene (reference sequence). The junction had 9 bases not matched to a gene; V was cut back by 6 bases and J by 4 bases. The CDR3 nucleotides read TGTGCCAGCAGTCCCGGGACAGGGCTAATCTATGGCTACACCTTC. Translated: CASSPGTGLIYGYTF.

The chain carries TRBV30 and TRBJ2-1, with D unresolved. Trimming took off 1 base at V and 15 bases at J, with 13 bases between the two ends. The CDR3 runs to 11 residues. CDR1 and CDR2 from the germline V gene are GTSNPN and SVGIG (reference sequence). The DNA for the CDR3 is TGTGCCTGGAGTGAAGTCTCTGAGGCGTTCTTC. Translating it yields CAWSEVSEAFF.

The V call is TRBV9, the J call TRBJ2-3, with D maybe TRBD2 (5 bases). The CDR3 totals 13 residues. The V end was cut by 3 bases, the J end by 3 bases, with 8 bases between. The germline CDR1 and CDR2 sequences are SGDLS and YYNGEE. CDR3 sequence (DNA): TGTGCCAGCAGCGGGGGAGCAACAGATACGCAGTATTTT. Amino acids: CASSGGATDTQYF.

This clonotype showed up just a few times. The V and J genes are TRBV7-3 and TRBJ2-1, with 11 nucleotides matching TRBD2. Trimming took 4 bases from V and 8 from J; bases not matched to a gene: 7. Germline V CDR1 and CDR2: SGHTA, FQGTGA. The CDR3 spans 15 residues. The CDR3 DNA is TGTGCCAGCAGCTCCTTAGCGGGGGGGCCCTATGAGCAGTTCTTC. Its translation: CASSSLAGGPYEQFF.

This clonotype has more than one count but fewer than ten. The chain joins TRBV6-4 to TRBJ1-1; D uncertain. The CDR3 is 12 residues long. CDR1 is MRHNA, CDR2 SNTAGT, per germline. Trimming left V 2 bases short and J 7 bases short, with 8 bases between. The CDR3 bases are TGTGCCAGCAGTGACCTCCGAGGTGAAGCTTTCTTT. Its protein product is CASSDLRGEAFF.

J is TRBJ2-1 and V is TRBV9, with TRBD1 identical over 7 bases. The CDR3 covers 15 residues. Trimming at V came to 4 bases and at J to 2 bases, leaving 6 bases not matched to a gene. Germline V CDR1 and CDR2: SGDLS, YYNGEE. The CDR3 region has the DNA TGTGCCAGCAGCTCCTGGGGACAGACCTACAATGAGCAGTTCTTC. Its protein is CASSSWGQTYNEQFF. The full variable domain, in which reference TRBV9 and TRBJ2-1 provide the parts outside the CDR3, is DSGVTQTPKHLITATGQRVTLRCSPRSGDLSVYWYQQSLDQGLQFLIQYYNGEERAKGNILERFSAQQFPDLHSELNLSSLELGDSALYFCASSSWGQTYNEQFFGPGTRLTVL.

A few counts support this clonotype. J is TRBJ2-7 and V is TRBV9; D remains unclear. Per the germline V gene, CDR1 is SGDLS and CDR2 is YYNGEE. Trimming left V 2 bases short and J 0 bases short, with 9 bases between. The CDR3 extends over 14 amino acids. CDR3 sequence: CASSVDGYSYEQYF. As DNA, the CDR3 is TGTGCCAGCAGCGTGGACGGCTACTCCTACGAGCAGTACTTC.

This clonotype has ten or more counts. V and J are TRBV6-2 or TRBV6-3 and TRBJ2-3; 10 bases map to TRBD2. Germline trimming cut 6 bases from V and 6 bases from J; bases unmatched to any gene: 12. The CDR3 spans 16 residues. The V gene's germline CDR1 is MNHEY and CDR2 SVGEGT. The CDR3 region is CASSNEGAGGPDTQYF. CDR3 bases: TGTGCCAGCAGCAACGAGGGAGCGGGGGGGCCGGATACGCAGTATTTT.

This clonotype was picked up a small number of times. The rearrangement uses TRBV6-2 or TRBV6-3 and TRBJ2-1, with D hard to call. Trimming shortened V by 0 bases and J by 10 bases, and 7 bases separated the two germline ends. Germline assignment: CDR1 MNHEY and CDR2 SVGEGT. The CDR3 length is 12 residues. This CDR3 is CASSYSMGEQFF. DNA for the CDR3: TGTGCCAGCAGTTACTCTATGGGAGAGCAGTTCTTC.

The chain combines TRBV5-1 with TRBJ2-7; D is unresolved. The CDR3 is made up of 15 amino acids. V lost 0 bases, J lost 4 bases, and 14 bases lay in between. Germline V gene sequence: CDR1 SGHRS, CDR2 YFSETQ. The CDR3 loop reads CASSLAGRIPYEQYF. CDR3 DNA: TGCGCCAGCAGCTTGGCCGGACGGATTCCTTACGAGCAGTACTTC.

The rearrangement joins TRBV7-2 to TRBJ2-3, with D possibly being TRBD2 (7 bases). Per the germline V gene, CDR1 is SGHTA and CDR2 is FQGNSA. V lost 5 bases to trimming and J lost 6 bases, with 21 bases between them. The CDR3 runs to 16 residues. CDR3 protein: CASSPEGEGVFDTQYF. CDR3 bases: TGTGCCAGCAGCCCAGAGGGGGAGGGGGTATTCGATACGCAGTATTTT. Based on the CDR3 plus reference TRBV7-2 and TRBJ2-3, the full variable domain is GAGVSQSPSNKVTEKGKDVELRCDPISGHTALYWYRQSLGQGLEFLIYFQGNSAPDKSGLPSDRFSAERTGGSVSTLTIQRTQQEDSAVYLCASSPEGEGVFDTQYFGPGTRLTVL.